These 19 T cell receptor beta chains share one sample of origin, sequenced in a study of human T cells and chemical hapten exposure. The time point: healthy volunteer bleed at 6 weeks. Unfractionated whole blood was the source from which total RNA was extracted. From the RACE reads, TCRdb called clonotypes with MiXCR, one entry per CDR3 protein. The table shows more than 75,000 distinct CDR3 sequences, with roughly 8.7% occurring only once. The source material was whole blood. These receptors all come from a male donor in good health. Some clones in this sample may be carry-over from other donors' samples.

This clonotype has only a few counts. The chain joins TRBV6-2 or TRBV6-3 to TRBJ1-6, with D maybe TRBD1 (6 bases). Germline CDR1 reads MNHEY; CDR2 reads SVGEGT. The CDR3 runs to 16 residues. V lost 6 bases, J lost 9 bases, and 21 bases lay in between. The CDR3 spells CASSLGAGTAGSPLHF. CDR3 coding DNA: TGTGCCAGCAGCCTGGGGGCCGGGACCGCTGGTTCACCCCTCCACTTT.

This clonotype has only a few counts. The V gene is TRBV6-2 or TRBV6-3, the J gene TRBJ1-6; unclear D gene. V gave up 2 bases and J gave up 7 bases, with 12 bases separating them. CDR1 and CDR2 (germline): MNHEY, SVGEGT. CDR3 length equals 15 residues. For the CDR3, the DNA is TGTGCCAGCAGTTACGAGCGCAATAAGAATTCACCCCTCCACTTT. Its translation is CASSYERNKNSPLHF.

This sequence joins TRBV15 and TRBJ1-5; tentative D call: TRBD1 (5 bases). Germline CDR1 is LNHNV and CDR2 is YYDKDF (reference sequence). The CDR3 consists of 14 residues. V was shortened by 7 bases and J by 3 bases, with 13 bases between the two germline ends. The CDR3: CATTRWGNNQPQHF. The CDR3 nucleotides are TGTGCCACCACCCGGTGGGGCAACAATCAGCCCCAGCATTTT.

This clonotype was picked up a small number of times. J is TRBJ2-3 and V is TRBV7-9; 11 positions agree with TRBD2. CDR1 SEHNR and CDR2 FQNEAQ come from the germline V gene (reference sequence). This CDR3 spans 14 amino acids. V was pared by 5 bases and J by 5 bases, with 3 bases of the junction left unmatched. CDR3 bases: TGTGCCAGCAGCCTACTAGCGGGAGAAGATACGCAGTATTTT. This translates into CASSLLAGEDTQYF.

This clonotype was recorded many times. This rearrangement joins TRBV14 to TRBJ2-5; 7 bases map to TRBD2. Germline values: CDR1 SGHDN, CDR2 FVKESK. V lost 3 bases, J lost 3 bases, and 7 bases stayed unmatched. The CDR3 is 15 amino acids. CDR3 sequence: CASSHPTAGKETQYF. In nucleotides, the CDR3 is TGTGCCAGCAGCCATCCGACAGCGGGAAAAGAGACCCAGTACTTC.

The table lists this clonotype with many counts. The V call is TRBV27, the J call TRBJ2-3; TRBD2 matches 12 bases. With V trimmed by 5 bases and J by 6 bases, 9 bases remained unmatched. The CDR3 totals 16 residues. CDR1 MNHEY and CDR2 SMNVEV come from the germline V gene (reference sequence). The CDR3 reads CASSILTSGGSDTQYF. CDR3 sequence (DNA): TGTGCCAGCAGTATCCTGACTAGCGGGGGATCGGATACGCAGTATTTT.

This clonotype was detected many times. The chain combines TRBV20-1 with TRBJ1-2, with D unclear. V was shortened by 3 bases and J by 5 bases, with 10 bases between the two germline ends. This CDR3 region has 12 residues. CDR1 is DFQATT, CDR2 SNEGSKA, per germline (reference sequence). CDR3 nucleotide sequence: TGCAGTGCTAGTGGACTGGAGTATGGCTACACCTTC. Amino acid sequence: CSASGLEYGYTF.

The rearrangement uses TRBV11-2 and TRBJ1-3; 8 bases align to TRBD1. CDR1 is SGHAT, CDR2 FQNNGV, per germline. This CDR3 is 17 amino acids long. The junction had 5 bases not matched to a gene; V was cut back by 1 base and J by 0 bases. CDR3 in amino acids: CASSLAPGQASGNTIYF. The CDR3 coding sequence is TGTGCCAGCAGCTTAGCTCCGGGACAGGCCTCTGGAAACACCATATATTTT. Full variable domain (outside the CDR3, taken from reference TRBV11-2 and TRBJ1-3): EAGVAQSPRYKIIEKRQSVAFWCNPISGHATLYWYQQILGQGPKLLIQFQNNGVVDDSQLPKDRFSAERLKGVDSTLKIQPAKLEDSAVYLCASSLAPGQASGNTIYFGEGSWLTVV.

This clonotype was counted ten times or more. The J gene is TRBJ2-3, the V gene TRBV7-9; TRBD2 might be the D (5 bases). The CDR3 length is 14 residues. From germline, CDR1 is SEHNR and CDR2 FQNEAQ (reference sequence). V was trimmed by 5 bases and J by 3 bases, leaving 12 bases between them. CDR3 protein: CASSPRTGTDTQYF. The DNA for the CDR3 is TGTGCCAGCAGCCCCAGGACGGGGACAGATACGCAGTATTTT.

This clonotype was detected only a few times. V gene TRBV18 combines with J gene TRBJ1-1; TRBD1 might be the D (5 bases). The CDR3 length is 14 residues. Germline values: CDR1 KGHSH, CDR2 LQKENI. With 5 bases removed from V and 4 bases from J, the gap between germline ends came to 14 bases. The CDR3, as DNA: TGTGCCAGCTCAGCCGGGACTCGGAGCACTGAAGCTTTCTTT. Translation: CASSAGTRSTEAFF.

This clonotype was seen at least ten times. V is TRBV4-1 and J is TRBJ2-5; 10 bases line up with TRBD2. The ends lost 2 bases at V and 4 bases at J; junction bases unmatched: 4. CDR1 MGHRA and CDR2 YSYEKL come from the germline V gene. The CDR3 is 15 residues long. CDR3 bases: TGCGCCAGCAGCCAACTAGCGGGAGTAGGAGAGACCCAGTACTTC. It translates to CASSQLAGVGETQYF.

A few counts support this clonotype. This chain uses TRBV12-3 or TRBV12-4 with TRBJ2-1, with a tentative D call TRBD2 (5 bases). Trimming took 3 bases from V and 6 from J, leaving 9 bases between them. This CDR3 has 13 amino acids. CDR3 residues: CASSFSAGNEQFF. The CDR3 DNA sequence: TGTGCCAGCAGTTTCTCGGCGGGCAATGAGCAGTTCTTC.

This clonotype was observed at least ten times. J is TRBJ1-4 and V is TRBV5-5; D is unclear. The CDR3 totals 14 residues. The germline V and J ends were trimmed by 2 bases and 3 bases, with 8 bases remaining between them. CDR1 is SGHKS, CDR2 YYEKEE, per germline (reference sequence). CDR3 bases: TGTGCCAGCAGCTTCAGCGCTCCTAATGAAAAACTGTTTTTT. It encodes CASSFSAPNEKLFF. The full variable domain, in which reference TRBV5-5 and TRBJ1-4 provide the parts outside the CDR3, is DAGVTQSPTHLIKTRGQQVTLRCSPISGHKSVSWYQQVLGQGPQFIFQYYEKEERGRGNFPDRFSARQFPNYSSELNVNALLLGDSALYLCASSFSAPNEKLFFGSGTQLSVL.

This clonotype was picked up a small number of times. The V call is TRBV7-9, the J call TRBJ2-7; D is possibly TRBD1 (6 bases). This CDR3 contains 15 residues. V was clipped by 5 bases and J by 3 bases, with 17 bases between them. Germline CDR1 and CDR2: SEHNR and FQNEAQ (reference sequence). CDR3 bases: TGTGCCAGCAGCCGCCAATCACAGGGTAGCTACGAGCAGTACTTC. Translated, it gives CASSRQSQGSYEQYF.

This clonotype showed up just a few times. The V and J genes are TRBV11-2 and TRBJ2-3; the match to TRBD2 covers 8 bases. V lost 4 bases and J lost 2; bases outside the gene matches: 5. This CDR3 comprises 15 residues. Germline-derived CDR1 and CDR2 are SGHAT and FQNNGV. In DNA form, the CDR3 reads TGTGCCAGCAGCTCCATAGCGGGGCCCACAGATACGCAGTATTTT. It is translated as CASSSIAGPTDTQYF.

Many counts were recorded for this clonotype. The gene calls are TRBV12-3 or TRBV12-4 and TRBJ2-4; D is perhaps TRBD2 (5 bases). The CDR3 loop spans 14 amino acids. With 2 bases removed from V and 1 base from J, the gap between germline ends came to 6 bases. This chain's CDR3 is CASSLTGAKNIQYF. CDR3 coding DNA: TGTGCCAGCAGTTTAACGGGGGCCAAAAACATTCAGTACTTC.

Many counts were recorded for this clonotype. The V and J genes are TRBV25-1 and TRBJ2-7; D remains ambiguous. V was shortened by 2 bases and J by 1 base, with 6 bases between the two germline ends. Germline CDR1 MGHDK, CDR2 SYGVNS. The CDR3 consists of 13 residues. The CDR3 protein is CASSEQTSYEQYF. CDR3 DNA: TGTGCCAGCAGTGAACAGACTTCCTACGAGCAGTACTTC.

This clonotype was seen many times. J is TRBJ2-2 and V is TRBV11-2; D ambiguous. This CDR3 contains 14 residues. CDR1 and CDR2 (germline): SGHAT, FQNNGV. V lost 5 bases, J lost 1 base, and 8 bases lay in between. The CDR3 here is CASSPSLNTGELFF. The DNA of the CDR3 is TGTGCCAGCAGCCCAAGTCTGAACACCGGGGAGCTGTTTTTT.

This clonotype was seen a handful of times. The chain links TRBV6-6 to TRBJ2-7, with D hard to call. V lost 0 bases and J 3 bases, leaving 12 bases between the germline ends. Looked up from germline, CDR1 is MNHNY and CDR2 is SVGAGI (reference sequence). This CDR3 region has 15 residues. CDR3 coding DNA: TGTGCCAGCAGTTACTCGAAGGGTTTGGGCTACGAGCAGTACTTC. Protein: CASSYSKGLGYEQYF.